The clone carrying this T cell receptor (beta chain) appeared a few times. The antigen remains undetermined. This entry belongs to a study of T-cell memory formation after mild COVID-19. Study-wide background: TCR clusters showed largely donor specificity.

V lost 0 bases to trimming and J lost 8 bases, with 16 bases between them. CDR1 LNHNV and CDR2 YYDKDF come from the germline V gene (reference sequence). This CDR3 spans 16 amino acids. Whole-study results and caveats: There was a balanced CD4/CD8 profile in clones contracting day 15 to 85, and later expanders leaned CD4+. Mainly in CM and EM were contracting CD4+ clones; CD8+ were in EMRA.

Using its own MiXCR run on the 5' RACE reads, TCRdb lists one record per CDR3 protein. The sample consists of roughly 450,000 distinct CDR3 sequences, roughly 20% of them appearing once. The chain carries TRBV15 and TRBJ1-4; D is ambiguous. The sequencing sample was made of PBMCs or a T cell subset sorted from them (not recorded which). The sequence derives from an adult woman who had mild COVID-19 (a few samples of this study predate the infection). Cell type and time point are not known. The CDR3 region has the DNA TGTGCCACCAGCAGAGATTCCGTAGGGTTTGGAGAAAAACTGTTTTTT. Translating gives CATSRDSVGFGEKLFF.